The 11 T cell receptor beta chains below all came from one sample that was sequenced in a study of cytomegalovirus exposure and HLA in healthy donors. The primer mix had 60 Vbeta and 13 Jbeta primers. Produced via immunoSEQ multiplex PCR; TCRdb's table is partial and in-frame only. Of 150,000 or so clones listed, roughly 80% were seen once; the top ten hold 3% to 4%. The sequenced sample consisted of PBMCs. All receptors come from a woman aged 40 to 50 in good health and CMV-seronegative.

This rearrangement joins TRBV9 to TRBJ1-2, with D unresolved. CDR1 and CDR2 (germline): SGDLS, YYNGEE. The CDR3 spans 15 residues. V was trimmed by 3 bases and J by 2 bases, leaving 14 bases between them. CDR3 nucleotide sequence: TGTGCCAGCAGCGCGCTTTCACAGACCAACTATGGCTACACCTTC. It yields the protein CASSALSQTNYGYTF.

The genes are TRBV5-4 and TRBJ2-2; perhaps TRBD1 as D (5 bases). Trimming took off 4 bases at V and 5 bases at J, with 12 bases between the two ends. Per germline, CDR1 SGHNT and CDR2 YYREEE (reference sequence). There are 14 residues in the CDR3. CDR3 sequence (DNA): TGTGCCAGCAGCACGGACATGACGACCGGGGAGCTGTTTTTT. It encodes CASSTDMTTGELFF.

The chain combines TRBV6-6 with TRBJ1-1; D is ambiguous. This CDR3 comprises 12 residues. CDR1 is MNHNY, CDR2 SVGAGI, per germline (reference sequence). Trimming left V 5 bases short and J 0 bases short, with 4 bases between. The DNA for the CDR3 is TGTGCCAGCAGTCTAATGAACACTGAAGCTTTCTTT. Translation gives CASSLMNTEAFF.

A few counts support this clone. V is TRBV11-2 and J is TRBJ2-7; unclear D gene. This CDR3 contains 15 residues. Germline V gene data show CDR1 as SGHAT and CDR2 as FQNNGV. Between the trimmed V and J ends, which lost 5 bases and 4 bases, there was a span of 18 bases. CDR3 region: CASSQRLAVRYEQYF. The DNA for the CDR3 is TGTGCCAGCAGCCAACGACTTGCAGTTCGATACGAGCAGTACTTC.

This sequence joins TRBV11-3 and TRBJ1-1; a possible D gene is TRBD1 (6 bases). Germline CDR1 is SGHNT and CDR2 is YENEEA. Trimming cost V 5 bases and J 5 bases, with 9 bases left between them. This CDR3 is 12 amino acids long. Here the CDR3 reads CASSKQGTEAFF. CDR3 bases: TGTGCCAGCAGCAAGCAGGGGACTGAAGCTTTCTTT.

The chain joins TRBV11-2 to TRBJ2-7; D may be TRBD1 (6 bases). The CDR3 is 14 residues long. Germline V gene lookup returns CDR1 SGHAT and CDR2 FQNNGV. The V end lost 5 bases, the J end lost 4 bases, and 15 bases lay between the germline ends. The CDR3 is CASSPFDQGYEQYF. The CDR3, as DNA: TGTGCCAGCAGCCCCTTCGATCAGGGGTACGAGCAGTACTTC. The entire variable domain, with the rest obtained from reference TRBV11-2 and TRBJ2-7, is as follows: EAGVAQSPRYKIIEKRQSVAFWCNPISGHATLYWYQQILGQGPKLLIQFQNNGVVDDSQLPKDRFSAERLKGVDSTLKIQPAKLEDSAVYLCASSPFDQGYEQYFGPGTRLTVT.

This rearrangement joins TRBV18 to TRBJ1-4, with 10 bases identical to TRBD1. The CDR3 has 16 amino acids. Germline lookup yields CDR1 KGHSH and CDR2 LQKENI. Losses at the gene ends were 3 bases for V and 3 bases for J; bases not matched to a gene: 4. This CDR3 reads CASSPIGTGANEKLFF. The CDR3 coding sequence is TGTGCCAGCTCACCGATAGGGACAGGGGCTAATGAAAAACTGTTTTTT.

The chain carries TRBV10-1 and TRBJ2-1, with 8 nucleotides matching TRBD1. The germline V gene encodes CDR1 WNHNN and CDR2 SYGVQD (reference sequence). V lost 5 bases, J lost 3 bases, and 6 bases stayed unmatched. This CDR3 comprises 15 residues. The chain's CDR3 is CASSPIDRGYNEQFF. CDR3 coding DNA: TGCGCCAGCAGTCCCATCGACAGGGGCTACAATGAGCAGTTCTTC.

In this sample, this clone turned up once. The V call is TRBV5-1, the J call TRBJ2-1; 15 nucleotides align to TRBD2. J gave up 9 bases and V 7 bases, and 8 bases lay outside the gene matches. This CDR3 has 15 amino acids. The germline gives CDR1 SGHRS, CDR2 YFSETQ. The CDR3, as DNA: TGCGCCAGCCACCCTCCGGGACTAGCGGGAGGTGAGCAGTTCTTC. Amino acids: CASHPPGLAGGEQFF.

J is TRBJ1-1 and V is TRBV28, with D tentatively TRBD1 (6 bases). The germline CDR1 and CDR2 sequences are MDHEN and SYDVKM. V was trimmed by 6 bases and J by 6 bases, leaving 17 bases between them. The CDR3 has 14 residues. The CDR3 loop is CASRPSTGGAEAFF. Here the CDR3 DNA reads TGTGCCAGCAGACCATCGACAGGCGGCGCTGAAGCTTTCTTT.

This clone was seen just once. This chain uses TRBV5-6 with TRBJ1-3; maybe TRBD1 (5 bases). Deletions cut 0 bases from V and 2 bases from J, with 18 bases between. This CDR3 region has 18 residues. Germline assignment: CDR1 SGHDT and CDR2 YYEEEE. The CDR3 nucleotides read TGTGCCAGCAGCTTGGTCGGGGGAGAGGCCGGGGCTGGAAACACCATATATTTT. This encodes CASSLVGGEAGAGNTIYF.